This T cell receptor (beta chain) was sequenced for a study of patients and donors after allogeneic stem cell transplantation (TCRdb year 2020). The CDR1 and CDR2 encoded by the germline V gene are SGHRS and YFSETQ. Its CDR3 holds 17 amino acids, cysteine through phenylalanine. Of the read, only the CDR3 DNA is kept; its 51 bases are in frame from base 1. V loses 0 bases of germline sequence and J loses 1 base, and the interval between the two ends is 14 bases. The method was RT-PCR. Instrument on record: NextSeq 550. The raw public reads went through TCRdb reprocessing: fastp at Q25, MiXCR clone calling, in-frame beta chains kept. Every distinct CDR3 protein forms one entry, paired with its most common genes and DNA. Present in this sample are about 88,000 distinct CDR3 sequences, about 48% of which were seen just once. Roughly 64% of the sample goes to the ten largest clones. Details on this clonotype: This clone's antigen is unknown. The sample holds no much larger clone one base away, and base qualities are not on file.

The chain employs TRBV5-1 and TRBJ1-5, with no confident D gene call. What was sequenced was blood, either unsorted or a sorted T cell fraction (not recorded which). The receptor's source is a human donor who was either an allogeneic HSCT recipient or a stem cell or donor lymphocyte infusion donor (not recorded which). It is not recorded whose cells these are; they may come from a transplant donor. The DNA reads TGCGCCAGCAGCTTGGTAAGGCCCGGCGAAAGCAATCAGCCCCAGCATTTT. Translated, this gives CASSLVRPGESNQPQHF.